Presented here are 29 T cell receptor beta chains from one specimen sequenced in a study of blood T cells in healthy people across ages. Combining a sample-barcoded 5' primer with a J-beta primer mix, a second PCR ran for 7 to 11 cycles. TCRdb reanalysed the 5' RACE reads using MiXCR and keeps one entry per CDR3 protein. This table has more than 500,000 distinct CDR3 sequences, about 26% appearing once. Specimen: blood. The receptors here all came from a woman in her 70s in good health.

This clonotype has a handful of counts. This chain joins TRBV5-1 and TRBJ2-1; 10 nucleotides match TRBD2. Germline assignment: CDR1 SGHRS and CDR2 YFSETQ. With V trimmed by 4 bases and J by 3 bases, 7 bases remained unmatched. The CDR3 is 16 residues long. The CDR3 is CASSPLAGVHYNEQFF. The CDR3 nucleotides are TGCGCCAGCAGCCCCCTAGCGGGGGTCCACTACAATGAGCAGTTCTTC.

J is TRBJ2-5 and V is TRBV6-5; a weak D match, TRBD1 (6 bases). Trimming removed 6 bases from V and 1 base from J, with 12 bases in between. There are 14 residues in the CDR3. Looked up from germline, CDR1 is MNHEY and CDR2 is SVGAGI. The CDR3 region is CASRDSLLQETQYF. CDR3 in DNA: TGTGCCAGCAGGGACAGCCTACTCCAAGAGACCCAGTACTTC.

This clonotype has a single count. The chain recombines TRBV5-1 with TRBJ2-3; possible D gene TRBD2, 5 bases. CDR3 length: 14 residues. Germline CDR1 is SGHRS and CDR2 is YFSETQ. Trimming shortened V by 1 base and J by 5 bases, and 11 bases separated the two germline ends. The CDR3 loop is CASSLFPEGDTQYF. The CDR3 nucleotides are TGCGCCAGCAGCTTGTTCCCAGAGGGAGATACGCAGTATTTT.

V and J are TRBV6-5 and TRBJ1-1; tentative D call: TRBD1 (5 bases). Germline V gene lookup returns CDR1 MNHEY and CDR2 SVGAGI. V was pared by 6 bases and J by 4 bases, with 18 bases between. This CDR3 comprises 15 residues. The CDR3 DNA reads as TGTGCCAGCAGAGTCTCGGGGGAGGGGATCACTGAAGCTTTCTTT. As protein: CASRVSGEGITEAFF.

This chain joins TRBV4-3 and TRBJ2-5; D gene ambiguous. V lost 4 bases and J lost 1, with 16 bases in between. Germline values: CDR1 LGHNA, CDR2 YSLEER. The CDR3 has 16 residues. CDR3 sequence (DNA): TGCGCCAGCAGCCGGCGGAACAGACCATCCCAAGAGACCCAGTACTTC. Encoded protein: CASSRRNRPSQETQYF.

V and J are TRBV7-2 and TRBJ2-1; no firm D call. In germline, CDR1 is SGHTA, CDR2 FQGNSA. V shed 5 bases and J shed 7 bases, with 21 bases lying between them. The CDR3 runs to 16 residues. The DNA for the CDR3 is TGTGCCAGCAGCCTAAGCCCCGTCCCCGTTAGGAATGAGCAGTTCTTC. Protein: CASSLSPVPVRNEQFF.

Only a few counts were recorded for this clonotype. The chain links TRBV7-8 to TRBJ1-2, with TRBD1 matching 8 bases. Germline V CDR1 and CDR2: SGHVS, FQNEAQ. The CDR3 has 15 residues. The junction had 6 bases not matched to a gene; V was cut back by 3 bases and J by 3 bases. The chain's CDR3 is CASSLTGVRDYGYTF. Here the CDR3 DNA reads TGTGCCAGCAGCTTGACAGGGGTTAGGGACTATGGCTACACCTTC.

The DNA of the CDR3 is TGCGCCAGCAGCCAAGATCAAGGGGTTAACACTGAAGCTTTCTTT. It codes for CASSQDQGVNTEAFF. The V gene is TRBV4-1, the J gene TRBJ1-1; D may be TRBD1 (5 bases). The CDR3 sequence is 15 residues long. The germline V gene has CDR1 MGHRA and CDR2 YSYEKL. Trimming pared 0 bases from V and 2 bases from J, leaving 10 bases between.

The chain couples TRBV30 to TRBJ2-7; D remains unclear. CDR3 length: 11 amino acids. V was cut by 1 base and J by 6 bases, with 7 bases left in between. Germline values: CDR1 GTSNPN, CDR2 SVGIG (reference sequence). The chain's CDR3 is CAWSDLFEQYF. The CDR3 DNA reads TGTGCCTGGAGTGATCTATTCGAGCAGTACTTC.

This clonotype was seen only a few times. The chain recombines TRBV6-2 or TRBV6-3 with TRBJ2-7; weak D call: TRBD2 (5 bases). V lost 3 bases and J 5 bases, leaving 11 bases between the germline ends. The CDR3 runs to 13 residues. The germline V gene has CDR1 MNHEY and CDR2 SVGEGT. The CDR3 loop reads CASSYRGRDEQYF. In nucleotides, the CDR3 is TGTGCCAGCAGTTATCGGGGAAGAGACGAGCAGTACTTC.

The V gene is TRBV7-2, the J gene TRBJ1-3; unclear D gene. Trimming left V 5 bases short and J 6 bases short, with 5 bases between. CDR3 length equals 11 residues. From germline, CDR1 is SGHTA and CDR2 FQGNSA. The CDR3 protein is CASSEQNTIYF. CDR3 nucleotide sequence: TGTGCCAGCAGCGAACAAAACACCATATATTTT.

The CDR3 region is CASSPQPNTLYGYTF. CDR3 bases: TGTGCCAGCAGCCCCCAACCGAACACCCTCTATGGCTACACCTTC. V gene TRBV7-2 combines with J gene TRBJ1-2; D remains ambiguous. The germline V gene encodes CDR1 SGHTA and CDR2 FQGNSA. Trimming left V 5 bases short and J 4 bases short, with 17 bases between. CDR3 length: 15 residues.

The V gene is TRBV7-9, the J gene TRBJ2-1; D may be TRBD2 (5 bases). With 5 bases removed from V and 12 bases from J, the gap between germline ends came to 14 bases. The CDR3 runs 12 residues. CDR1 and CDR2 (germline): SEHNR, FQNEAQ (reference sequence). The CDR3 coding sequence is TGTGCCAGCAGCCCGGACTCGCTCCCGCAGTTCTTC. This translates into CASSPDSLPQFF.

This clonotype was seen only a few times. This chain uses TRBV29-1 with TRBJ2-3, with 9 bases identical to TRBD2. Germline CDR1 reads SQVTM; CDR2 reads ANQGSEA. After removal of 1 base from V and 5 bases from J, the junction contained 10 bases not matched to a gene. This CDR3 spans 16 amino acids. The CDR3 sequence is CSVEVASGASGDTQYF. CDR3 in DNA: TGCAGCGTTGAAGTAGCTAGCGGGGCCTCGGGAGATACGCAGTATTTT.

The chain has TRBV5-1 and TRBJ2-3; 9 nucleotides match TRBD2. Germline loops: CDR1 SGHRS, CDR2 YFSETQ. Losses at the gene ends were 0 bases for V and 7 bases for J; bases not matched to a gene: 12. The CDR3 is 17 residues long. The CDR3, as DNA: TGCGCCAGCAGCTTGGTTTTCGGCGGGGGGGACCGGAATACGCAGTATTTT. Translating it yields CASSLVFGGGDRNTQYF.

The chain joins TRBV4-2 to TRBJ2-7; D not certain. The germline V gene has CDR1 LGHNA and CDR2 YNFKEQ. The CDR3 contains 15 residues. Trimming cost V 4 bases and J 3 bases, with 16 bases left between them. DNA of the CDR3: TGTGCCAGCAGCCTAAGCCCCCAGAGAAACTACGAGCAGTACTTC. Residues: CASSLSPQRNYEQYF.

The J gene is TRBJ2-5, the V gene TRBV2, with D tentatively TRBD1 (6 bases). Trimming took 5 bases from V and 2 from J, leaving 12 bases between them. Germline loops: CDR1 SNHLY, CDR2 FYNNEI. This CDR3 has 14 amino acids. CDR3 in amino acids: CASSPRGRQETQYF. The CDR3 DNA reads TGTGCCAGCAGTCCCAGGGGAAGACAAGAGACCCAGTACTTC.

This clonotype turned up a few times. V gene TRBV18 combines with J gene TRBJ1-2, with a possible D match to TRBD1 (5 bases). The CDR3 has 14 amino acids. The V gene lost 6 bases and the J gene lost 3 bases, with 14 bases spanning the gap. Per germline, CDR1 KGHSH and CDR2 LQKENI. The CDR3 here is CASSPQGQYYGYTF. The CDR3 DNA sequence: TGTGCCAGCTCGCCCCAGGGTCAGTACTATGGCTACACCTTC.

The rearrangement links TRBV7-9 to TRBJ1-2; D not resolved. Per the germline V gene, CDR1 is SEHNR and CDR2 is FQNEAQ (reference sequence). The CDR3 totals 13 residues. V was clipped by 5 bases and J by 6 bases, with 13 bases between them. CDR3 residues: CASSDSFRDGYTF. CDR3 coding DNA: TGTGCCAGCAGCGATTCGTTCCGGGATGGCTACACCTTC.

The sample holds many counts of this clonotype. The gene calls are TRBV4-1 and TRBJ2-7, with TRBD1 matching 11 bases. V shed 1 base, J shed 6 bases, and the junction held 5 bases outside the gene matches. Germline V CDR1 and CDR2: MGHRA, YSYEKL. The CDR3 contains 15 residues. The CDR3: CASSQVGQGEREQYF. DNA of the CDR3: TGCGCCAGCAGCCAAGTGGGACAGGGGGAACGCGAGCAGTACTTC.

This clonotype was seen many times. The chain has TRBV7-2 and TRBJ2-7; 7 nucleotides line up with TRBD2. With V trimmed by 3 bases and J by 2 bases, 1 base remained unmatched. This CDR3 spans 13 amino acids. Per the germline V gene, CDR1 is SGHTA and CDR2 is FQGNSA. As DNA, the CDR3 is TGTGCCAGCAGCTTGAGCGGGGCCTACGAGCAGTACTTC. This gives the protein CASSLSGAYEQYF.

The V gene is TRBV14, the J gene TRBJ2-5, with D possibly matching TRBD2 (6 bases). The germline V gene has CDR1 SGHDN and CDR2 FVKESK. Trimming removed 4 bases at V and 1 base at J, with 16 bases between. The CDR3 contains 16 residues. CDR3 nucleotides: TGTGCCAGCAGCCTAGGGATAGCGGTCGGCCAAGAGACCCAGTACTTC. Translation: CASSLGIAVGQETQYF. Full variable domain (rest looked up from reference TRBV14 and TRBJ2-5): EAGVTQFPSHSVIEKGQTVTLRCDPISGHDNLYWYRRVMGKEIKFLLHFVKESKQDESGMPNNRFLAERTGGTYSTLKVQPAELEDSGVYFCASSLGIAVGQETQYFGPGTRLLVL.

The chain combines TRBV4-1 with TRBJ2-1, with 14 bases that match TRBD2. The CDR3 is 16 amino acids. Trimming cost V 2 bases and J 12 bases; bases outside gene matches: 9. Germline CDR1 is MGHRA and CDR2 is YSYEKL. The CDR3 nucleotides are TGCGCCAGCAGCCAAACCGGGACTAGCGGGGGCAACGGGCAGTTCTTC. It translates to CASSQTGTSGGNGQFF.

This chain joins TRBV7-9 and TRBJ1-1; D remains unclear. This CDR3 comprises 13 residues. V was cut by 10 bases and J by 1 base, with 13 bases left in between. Germline lookup yields CDR1 SEHNR and CDR2 FQNEAQ (reference sequence). The DNA of the CDR3 is TGTGCCACCTCGACCCAAGAGAACACTGAAGCTTTCTTT. Amino acid sequence: CATSTQENTEAFF.

Only a few counts were recorded for this clonotype. The genes are TRBV7-2 and TRBJ2-1, with 7 bases lining up with TRBD2. Trimming took 4 bases from V and 7 from J; bases not matched to a gene: 7. This CDR3 spans 14 amino acids. Germline V lookup: CDR1 SGHTA, CDR2 FQGNSA. The CDR3 is CASSYLRTSNEQFF. In DNA form, the CDR3 reads TGTGCCAGCAGCTATTTACGGACTAGTAATGAGCAGTTCTTC.

This clonotype was counted a few times. The chain joins TRBV6-5 to TRBJ1-1; D not certain. Germline-derived CDR1 and CDR2 are MNHEY and SVGAGI. This CDR3 spans 14 amino acids. V lost 6 bases to trimming and J lost 2 bases, with 13 bases between them. CDR3 sequence reads: CASRDWRENTEAFF. CDR3 coding DNA: TGTGCCAGCAGGGATTGGAGGGAAAACACTGAAGCTTTCTTT.

This clonotype was detected a few times. This chain joins TRBV7-2 and TRBJ2-7, with 9 bases fitting TRBD2. Trimming cost V 5 bases and J 2 bases; bases outside gene matches: 7. In germline, CDR1 is SGHTA, CDR2 FQGNSA. The CDR3 sequence is 15 residues long. CDR3 DNA: TGTGCCAGCAGCCCCAGGCGGGGGGGAACCTACGAGCAGTACTTC. Translating gives CASSPRRGGTYEQYF.

The rearrangement links TRBV7-8 to TRBJ1-2; a weak D match, TRBD1 (5 bases). CDR1 is SGHVS and CDR2 is FQNEAQ in the germline V gene. The V and J ends lost 5 bases and 2 bases respectively, with 15 bases between them. This CDR3 has 15 amino acids. The CDR3 DNA sequence: TGTGCCAGCAGCCCCCAGCGTCAGGGAAACTATGGCTACACCTTC. Its protein is CASSPQRQGNYGYTF.

The chain is built from TRBV12-3 or TRBV12-4 and TRBJ2-1; D is perhaps TRBD1 (5 bases). This CDR3 region has 14 residues. Trimming removed 1 base at V and 3 bases at J, with 7 bases between. The CDR3 DNA is TGTGCCAGCAGTTTAGGACAGTTCTACAATGAGCAGTTCTTC. Its protein is CASSLGQFYNEQFF.